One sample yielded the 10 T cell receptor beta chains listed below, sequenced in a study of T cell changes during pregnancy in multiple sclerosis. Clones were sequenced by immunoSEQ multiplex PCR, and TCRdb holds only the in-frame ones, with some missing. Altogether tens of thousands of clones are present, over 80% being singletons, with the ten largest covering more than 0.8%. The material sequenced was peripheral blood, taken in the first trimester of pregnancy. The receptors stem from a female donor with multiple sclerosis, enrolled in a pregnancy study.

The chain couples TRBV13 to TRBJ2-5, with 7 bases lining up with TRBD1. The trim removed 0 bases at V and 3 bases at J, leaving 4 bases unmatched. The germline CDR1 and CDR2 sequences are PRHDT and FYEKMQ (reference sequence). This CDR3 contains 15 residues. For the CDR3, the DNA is TGTGCCAGCAGCTTAGGGCGCCAGGGGGAAGAGACCCAGTACTTC. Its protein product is CASSLGRQGEETQYF.

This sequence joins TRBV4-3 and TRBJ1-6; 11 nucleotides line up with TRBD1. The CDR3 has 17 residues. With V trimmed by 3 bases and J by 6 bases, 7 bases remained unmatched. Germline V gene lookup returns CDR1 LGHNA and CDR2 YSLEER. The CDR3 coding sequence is TGCGCCAGCAGCCAGGCGATAGGGACAGGGGGTAATTCACCCCTCCACTTT. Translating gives CASSQAIGTGGNSPLHF.

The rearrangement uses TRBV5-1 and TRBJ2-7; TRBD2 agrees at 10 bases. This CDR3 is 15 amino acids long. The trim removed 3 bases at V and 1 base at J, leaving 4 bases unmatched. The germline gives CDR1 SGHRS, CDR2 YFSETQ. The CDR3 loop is CASSSAGGQSYEQYF. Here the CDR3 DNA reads TGCGCCAGCAGCTCAGCGGGGGGGCAATCCTACGAGCAGTACTTC. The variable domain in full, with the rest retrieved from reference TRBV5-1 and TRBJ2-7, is KAGVTQTPRYLIKTRGQQVTLSCSPISGHRSVSWYQQTPGQGLQFLFEYFSETQRNKGNFPGRFSGRQFSNSRSEMNVSTLELGDSALYLCASSSAGGQSYEQYFGPGTRLTVT.

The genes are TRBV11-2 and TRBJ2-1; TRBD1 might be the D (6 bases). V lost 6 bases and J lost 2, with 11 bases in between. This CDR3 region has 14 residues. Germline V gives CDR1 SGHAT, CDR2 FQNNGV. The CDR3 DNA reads TGTGCCAGCAGGAAGACAGGTACCTACAATGAGCAGTTCTTC. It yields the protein CASRKTGTYNEQFF.

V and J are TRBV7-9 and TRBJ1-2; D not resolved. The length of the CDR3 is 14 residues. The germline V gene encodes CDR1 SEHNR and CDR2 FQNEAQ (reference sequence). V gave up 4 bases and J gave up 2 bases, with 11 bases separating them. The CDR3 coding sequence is TGTGCCAGCAGCTCCCAGCGAGAGAACTATGGCTACACCTTC. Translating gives CASSSQRENYGYTF.

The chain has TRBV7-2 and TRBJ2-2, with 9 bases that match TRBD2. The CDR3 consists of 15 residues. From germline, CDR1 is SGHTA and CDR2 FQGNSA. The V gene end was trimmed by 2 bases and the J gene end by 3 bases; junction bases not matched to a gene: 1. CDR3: CASSLRGGDTGELFF. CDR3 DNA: TGTGCCAGCAGCTTACGCGGGGGGGACACCGGGGAGCTGTTTTTT.

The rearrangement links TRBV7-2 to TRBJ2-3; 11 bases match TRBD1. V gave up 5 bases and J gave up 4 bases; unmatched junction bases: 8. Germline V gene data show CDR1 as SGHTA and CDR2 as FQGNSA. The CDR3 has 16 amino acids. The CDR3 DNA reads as TGTGCCAGCAGCGCAGGACAGGGGGCAACGGCAGATACGCAGTATTTT. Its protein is CASSAGQGATADTQYF.

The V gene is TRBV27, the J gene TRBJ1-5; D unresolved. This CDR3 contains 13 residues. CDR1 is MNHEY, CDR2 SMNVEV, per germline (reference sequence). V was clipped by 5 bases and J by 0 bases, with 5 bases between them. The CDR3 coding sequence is TGTGCCAGCAGTAATTATAGCAATCAGCCCCAGCATTTT. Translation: CASSNYSNQPQHF.

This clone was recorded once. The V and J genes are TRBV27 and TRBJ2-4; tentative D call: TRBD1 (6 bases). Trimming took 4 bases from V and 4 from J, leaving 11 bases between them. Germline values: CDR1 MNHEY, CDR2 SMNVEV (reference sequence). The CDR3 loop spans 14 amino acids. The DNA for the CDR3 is TGTGCCAGCAGTTATCGGGACACGAAAAACATTCAGTACTTC. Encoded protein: CASSYRDTKNIQYF.

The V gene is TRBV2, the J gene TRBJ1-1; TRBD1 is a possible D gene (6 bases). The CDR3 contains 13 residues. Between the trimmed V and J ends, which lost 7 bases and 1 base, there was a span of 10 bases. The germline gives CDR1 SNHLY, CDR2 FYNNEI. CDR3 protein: CASKGHKNTEAFF. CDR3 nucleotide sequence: TGTGCCAGCAAGGGACATAAGAACACTGAAGCTTTCTTT.